One and the same sample provided the 17 T cell receptor beta chains below, sequenced in a study of blood T cell repertoires in COVID-19. The method was immunoSEQ multiplex PCR; TCRdb's version includes in-frame clones alone and lacks a portion of them. The table lists 210,000 or so clones, more than 80% of them singletons. Sequenced input: peripheral blood. These receptors were collected from a young man with COVID-19, enrolled during active disease.

The rearrangement joins TRBV6-2 or TRBV6-3 to TRBJ2-7, with D possibly matching TRBD2 (5 bases). V lost 2 bases and J lost 2, with 22 bases in between. The CDR3 extends over 18 amino acids. Germline values: CDR1 MNHEY, CDR2 SVGEGT. The CDR3 sequence is CASSYRFPPQRNPYEQYF. CDR3 DNA sequence: TGTGCCAGCAGTTACAGGTTCCCCCCCCAGCGGAATCCCTACGAGCAGTACTTC.

The genes are TRBV9 and TRBJ2-3, with 13 nucleotides matching TRBD2. The CDR3 totals 19 residues. V trimming: 3 bases; J trimming: 3 bases; junction bases outside the gene matches: 13. CDR1 and CDR2 (germline): SGDLS, YYNGEE. CDR3 protein: CASSASSGTSGVRTDTQYF. For the CDR3, the DNA is TGTGCCAGCAGCGCCTCATCCGGGACTAGCGGGGTCCGGACAGATACGCAGTATTTT.

The chain combines TRBV24-1 with TRBJ2-3; D gene uncertain. CDR1 KGHDR and CDR2 SFDVKD come from the germline V gene. The ends were cut back, 4 bases at V and 2 bases at J, with 9 bases in the middle. This CDR3 has 14 amino acids. In DNA form, the CDR3 reads TGTGCCACCAGTGACAGGAAAGTCACAGATACGCAGTATTTT. Protein product: CATSDRKVTDTQYF.

V usage is TRBV29-1 and J usage is TRBJ2-5; 9 nucleotides agree with TRBD1. The CDR3 is 14 residues long. V lost 6 bases, J lost 5 bases, and 10 bases stayed unmatched. Per germline, CDR1 SQVTM and CDR2 ANQGSEA. CDR3 bases: TGCAGCGTGACACGACAGGGGGTCTGGGAGACCCAGTACTTC. This codes for CSVTRQGVWETQYF.

The chain recombines TRBV4-3 with TRBJ2-3, with 8 bases lining up with TRBD2. Germline CDR1 reads LGHNA; CDR2 reads YSLEER. V lost 0 bases to trimming and J lost 4 bases; unmatched junction nucleotides: 6. The CDR3 loop spans 16 amino acids. For the CDR3, the DNA is TGCGCCAGCAGCCAAGAGTATGCGGGGGGAGCAGATACGCAGTATTTT. This sequence encodes CASSQEYAGGADTQYF.

This chain connects TRBV6-6 to TRBJ2-6; the D gene is possibly TRBD1 (5 bases). The V end was cut by 4 bases, the J end by 3 bases, with 10 bases between. This CDR3 has 15 amino acids. Germline CDR1 reads MNHNY; CDR2 reads SVGAGI (reference sequence). CDR3 nucleotide sequence: TGTGCCAGCAGTTTCGACAGACATGGGGCCAACGTCCTGACTTTC. This codes for CASSFDRHGANVLTF.

The V and J genes are TRBV27 and TRBJ2-6; TRBD1 might be the D (6 bases). V was pared by 1 base and J by 2 bases, with 9 bases between. CDR1 is MNHEY, CDR2 SMNVEV, per germline (reference sequence). The CDR3 contains 16 residues. This CDR3 is CASSLLAGAGANVLTF. For the CDR3, the DNA is TGTGCCAGCAGTTTATTGGCAGGGGCTGGGGCCAACGTCCTGACTTTC. The full variable domain, completed using reference TRBV27 and TRBJ2-6, is EAQVTQNPRYLITVTGKKLTVTCSQNMNHEYMSWYRQDPGLGLRQIYYSMNVEVTDKGDVPEGYKVSRKEKRNFPLILESPSPNQTSLYFCASSLLAGAGANVLTFGAGSRLTVL.

This chain links TRBV4-1 with TRBJ2-7; 8 nucleotides match TRBD2. Germline V gene data show CDR1 as MGHRA and CDR2 as YSYEKL. The CDR3 spans 16 residues. V lost 1 base and J lost 2; bases outside the gene matches: 7. CDR3 nucleotide sequence: TGCGCCAGCAGCCAAGTGGCTGCAGCGGGGGCCTACGAGCAGTACTTC. Its protein is CASSQVAAAGAYEQYF.

The chain uses TRBV5-1 and TRBJ2-3, with 10 bases aligning to TRBD2. Looked up from germline, CDR1 is SGHRS and CDR2 is YFSETQ. This CDR3 comprises 17 residues. The V segment lost 2 bases and the J segment 10 bases; nucleotides outside the gene matches: 16. As DNA, the CDR3 is TGCGCCAGCAGCTTCATAGGAGCGGGGGGGCCGTCGGTATCGCAGTATTTT. Encoded protein: CASSFIGAGGPSVSQYF.

The gene calls are TRBV4-3 and TRBJ2-7, with 8 bases fitting TRBD2. The CDR3 loop spans 18 amino acids. Germline V gives CDR1 LGHNA, CDR2 YSLEER. The ends lost 0 bases at V and 0 bases at J; junction bases unmatched: 10. For the CDR3, the DNA is TGCGCCAGCAGCCAAGATAAGGGCGGGAGGCTAAGCTCCTACGAGCAGTACTTC. Translation gives CASSQDKGGRLSSYEQYF.

For the CDR3, the DNA is TGTGCCAGCAGCCCCCAGGGGACGGGCCGGGAACCCCAGCATTTT. Its protein product is CASSPQGTGREPQHF. V gene TRBV7-9 combines with J gene TRBJ1-5; D might be TRBD1 (6 bases). V was pared by 5 bases and J by 10 bases, with 21 bases between. Germline values: CDR1 SEHNR, CDR2 FQNEAQ (reference sequence). The CDR3 has 15 residues.

CDR3 loop: CASSATSGRQVNEQFF. The CDR3 DNA reads as TGTGCCAGCAGCGCGACTAGCGGGAGGCAGGTCAATGAGCAGTTCTTC. The genes are TRBV9 and TRBJ2-1; 13 bases map to TRBD2. The CDR3 length is 16 residues. V shed 3 bases and J 6 bases; nucleotides not matched to a gene: 6. The V gene's germline CDR1 is SGDLS and CDR2 YYNGEE.

The chain employs TRBV7-9 and TRBJ1-1; tentatively, D is TRBD1 (6 bases). The CDR3 spans 18 residues. V lost 6 bases, J lost 0 bases, and 23 bases lay in between. Per germline, CDR1 SEHNR and CDR2 FQNEAQ (reference sequence). The CDR3 spells CASSSPWGGATLNTEAFF. In DNA form, the CDR3 reads TGTGCCAGCAGTTCCCCCTGGGGGGGGGCAACACTGAACACTGAAGCTTTCTTT.

A single count supports this clone. The chain couples TRBV7-6 to TRBJ2-3, with D perhaps matching TRBD2 (5 bases). The CDR3 runs to 15 residues. Germline CDR1 reads SGHVS; CDR2 reads FNYEAQ. V lost 5 bases to trimming and J lost 2 bases, with 14 bases between them. CDR3 bases: TGTGCCAGCAGCCCTAACGCCGACTACACAGATACGCAGTATTTT. It codes for CASSPNADYTDTQYF.

Here the CDR3 reads CASSPQARSEAFF. The DNA of the CDR3 is TGTGCCAGCAGCCCCCAGGCCAGGTCTGAAGCTTTCTTT. V and J are TRBV3-1 (or the pseudogene TRBV3-2) and TRBJ1-1; D gene ambiguous. Germline V gives CDR1 LGHDT, CDR2 YNNKEL (reference sequence). The CDR3 is 13 amino acids. Trimming took off 4 bases at V and 6 bases at J, with 12 bases between the two ends.

This chain uses TRBV10-3 with TRBJ2-1; tentatively, D is TRBD2 (6 bases). In germline, CDR1 is ENHRY, CDR2 SYGVKD. The CDR3 extends over 17 amino acids. Trimming stripped 0 bases from V and 0 bases from J, with 12 bases between. CDR3 region: CAISESGGRGSYNEQFF. CDR3 DNA: TGTGCCATCAGTGAGTCGGGGGGACGTGGCTCCTACAATGAGCAGTTCTTC.

The sample holds a few counts of this clone. The gene calls are TRBV3-1 (or the pseudogene TRBV3-2) and TRBJ1-2, with 12 bases identical to TRBD1. The germline gives CDR1 LGHDT, CDR2 YNNKEL (reference sequence). J gave up 4 bases and V 0 bases, and 6 bases lay outside the gene matches. The CDR3 has 17 amino acids. The CDR3 DNA reads TGTGCCAGCAGCCAAGATGGGGGGACAGGGGGCCGCTATGGCTACACCTTC. This sequence encodes CASSQDGGTGGRYGYTF.